This is a list of T cell receptor beta chains from one sample in a study of post-analysis software for immune sequencing data. TCRdb used MiXCR to reprocess the PCR reads, holding one entry per CDR3 protein. The sample has under 650,000 distinct CDR3 sequences, 44% seen once; the top ten hold 1.7%. The sequenced sample was blood. The receptors come from a girl between 10 and 17 years old with multiple sclerosis. Each CDR3 is given with its conserved first and last residue.

J	V	CDR3
TRBJ2-3	TRBV7-2	CASSLERGSTDTQYF
TRBJ1-1	TRBV5-1	CASSLEASSTEAFF
TRBJ1-5	TRBV4-1	CASSQGIPLTGINQPQHF
TRBJ2-1	TRBV27	CASGNRTASSYNEQFF
TRBJ2-4	TRBV20-1	CGARDPDKNIRYF
TRBJ2-7	TRBV6-1	CASSEVGTRPHEQYF
TRBJ2-1	TRBV6-5	CASSYPGQGRNEQFF
-	TRBV10-3	CAIGRGSGSDEQYF
TRBJ2-7	TRBV4-1	CASSQEVGRSSYEQYF
TRBJ1-2	TRBV4-1	CASSQGNRGRGYGYTF
-	TRBV7-2	CASTTPGLSYEQYF
TRBJ2-7	TRBV12-3/TRBV12-4	CASSWYRESSYEQYF
TRBJ2-7	TRBV7-8	CASSLGLSVYEQYF
TRBJ2-5	TRBV7-9	CASSHTDGQETQYF
TRBJ2-7	TRBV7-7	CASSLTRPYEQYF
TRBJ2-1	TRBV5-1	CASSKEPGLAGNEQFF
TRBJ1-1	TRBV12-3/TRBV12-4	CASRLDRGAFF
TRBJ2-7	TRBV7-2	CASSLTLYEQYF
TRBJ2-3	TRBV5-1	CASNGQGSTDTQYF
TRBJ2-3	TRBV12-3/TRBV12-4	CASRRTGLARSDTQYF
TRBJ2-3	TRBV4-1	CASSQGSDTQYF
TRBJ2-5	TRBV10-3	CAIPKGSQETQYF
TRBJ1-1	TRBV12-3/TRBV12-4	CASSLLGPGTEAFF
TRBJ2-7	TRBV2	CATGEEGYEQYF
TRBJ1-5	TRBV10-3	CAISGAGSEPQHF
TRBJ1-5	TRBV12-3/TRBV12-4	CASSLPREGQPQHF
TRBJ2-1	TRBV29-1	CSVDSSGRASDEQFF
TRBJ1-1	TRBV12-3/TRBV12-4	CASSNTIQEAFF
TRBJ2-5	TRBV20-1	CSARDQSGLQETQYF
TRBJ2-1	TRBV7-9	CASSRTSGSAYNEQFF
TRBJ2-7	TRBV12-3/TRBV12-4	CASSQDTSYEQYF
TRBJ2-1	TRBV10-3	CAISSSGGAPYNEQFF
TRBJ2-5	TRBV12-3/TRBV12-4	CASSSPSGQGQETQYF
TRBJ1-1	TRBV28	CASGNKMNTEAFF
TRBJ2-3	TRBV5-1	CASSLEDMYGTDTQYF
TRBJ2-1	TRBV10-3	CAISLGQGTYNEQFF
TRBJ1-5	TRBV12-3/TRBV12-4	CASSLLAQPQHF
TRBJ1-2	TRBV6-1	CASSARGTGSNYGYTF
TRBJ2-5	TRBV10-3	CATRTTGETQYF
TRBJ1-2	TRBV24-1	CATSDNNYGYTF
TRBJ1-5	TRBV15	CATSRLVFGQKNQPQHF
-	TRBV4-1	CASSQDGRGGYEQYF
TRBJ2-7	TRBV6-2/TRBV6-3	CASSYPRTSGRSYEQYF
TRBJ2-3	TRBV5-1	CASSETLAGAGDTQYF
TRBJ2-1	TRBV29-1	CSVEPTSGTSYNEQFF
TRBJ2-3	TRBV10-3	CAISDGVAGFDTQYF
-	TRBV13	CASSLGEGRVYEQYF
TRBJ1-5	TRBV10-3	CAISSGASGQPQHF
TRBJ2-7	TRBV3-1	CASSPTPYEQYF
TRBJ2-3	TRBV20-1	CSARPRDRADTQYF
TRBJ2-3	TRBV4-2	CASSQDGRGGTDTQYF
TRBJ2-1	TRBV5-1	CASRWLANEQFF